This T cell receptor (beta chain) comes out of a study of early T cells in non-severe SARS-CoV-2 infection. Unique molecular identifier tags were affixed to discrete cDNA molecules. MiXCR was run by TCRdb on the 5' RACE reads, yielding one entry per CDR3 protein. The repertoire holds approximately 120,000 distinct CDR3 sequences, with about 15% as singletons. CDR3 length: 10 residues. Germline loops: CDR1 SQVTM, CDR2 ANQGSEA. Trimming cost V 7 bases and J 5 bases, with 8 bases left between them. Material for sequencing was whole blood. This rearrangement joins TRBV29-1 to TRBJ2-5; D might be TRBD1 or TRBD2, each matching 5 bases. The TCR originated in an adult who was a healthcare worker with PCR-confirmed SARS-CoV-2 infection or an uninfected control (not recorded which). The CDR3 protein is CSAGTETQYF. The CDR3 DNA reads TGCAGCGCAGGGACGGAGACCCAGTACTTC.